This TCR beta chain was found in a study of T cell responses to AZD1222 COVID-19 vaccine. Study results and limitations: The number of AZD1222 recipients seropositive at baseline was only five or six. Nearly half of the spike-specific TCRs reportedly recognize variant regions that carry no mutations. Dominant CD4 TCR responses targeted spike regions 160-218 and 743-854.

As regards this clone: Antigen specificity is unknown.

Pooled in the analysis were second doses at about 4 or about 12 weeks. TCRdb's table, derived via immunoSEQ multiplex PCR, lists solely in-frame clones and lacks some. The table includes about 91,000 clones, 80% to 95% detected once. CDR1 and CDR2 (germline): SGHDT, YYEEEE. Trimming stripped 4 bases from V and 5 bases from J, with 15 bases between. This CDR3 spans 14 amino acids. Specimen: peripheral blood, collected 28 days after the second AZD1222 dose. The chain has TRBV5-6 and TRBJ1-1; D unclear. The TCR was taken from an adult who received the AZD1222 COVID-19 vaccine. This CDR3 is CASSPGPTRTEAFF. CDR3 sequence (DNA): TGTGCCAGCAGCCCGGGCCCCACGAGGACTGAAGCTTTCTTT.